This TCR beta chain was obtained from a study of T cell changes during pregnancy in multiple sclerosis. V was cut by 4 bases and J by 8 bases, with 15 bases left in between. Germline V gene lookup returns CDR1 SGHKS and CDR2 YYEKEE (reference sequence). The length of the CDR3 is 14 residues. Produced via immunoSEQ multiplex PCR; TCRdb's table is partial and in-frame only. The repertoire holds tens of thousands of clones, with 85% to 90% as singletons. The sample here was CD4+ T cells from peripheral blood mononuclear cells, taken in the first trimester of pregnancy. The chain is built from TRBV5-5 and TRBJ1-4; a possible D gene is TRBD1 (5 bases). The clonotype originates from a female donor in good health, enrolled as a control in a pregnancy study. The CDR3, as DNA: TGTGCCAGCAGCCTCCAGGGCGAAGGAGAAAAACTGTTTTTT. It encodes CASSLQGEGEKLFF.